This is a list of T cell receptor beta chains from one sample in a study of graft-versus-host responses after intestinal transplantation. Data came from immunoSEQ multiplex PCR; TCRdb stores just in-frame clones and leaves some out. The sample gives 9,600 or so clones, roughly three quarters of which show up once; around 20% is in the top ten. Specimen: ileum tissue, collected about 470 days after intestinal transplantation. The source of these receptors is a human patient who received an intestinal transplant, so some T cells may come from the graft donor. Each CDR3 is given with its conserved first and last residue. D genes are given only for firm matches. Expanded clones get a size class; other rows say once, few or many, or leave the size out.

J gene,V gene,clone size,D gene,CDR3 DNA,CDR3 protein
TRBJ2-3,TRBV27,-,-,TGTGCCAGCAGAAATATAATGACCGACGGTGACTCTAGCACAGATACGCAGTATTTT,CASRNIMTDGDSSTDTQYF
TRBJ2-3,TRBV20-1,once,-,TGCAGTGCTCGCGGGACTGGGCCCCGGTATTTT,CSARGTGPRYF
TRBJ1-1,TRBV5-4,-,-,TGTGCCAGCAGCCTAAACAGACAGAGCTCGACTGAAGCTTTCTTT,CASSLNRQSSTEAFF
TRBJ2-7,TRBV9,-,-,TGTGCCAGCAGCCTACCAAGGTGTGGAGGGCAGTACTTC,CASSLPRCGGQYF
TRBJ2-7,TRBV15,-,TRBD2,TGTGCCACCAGCAAAGGACTAGCGGGGACCTACGAGCAGTACTTC,CATSKGLAGTYEQYF
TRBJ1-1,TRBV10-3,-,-,TGTGCCGTTACAGGAAACCTCGTGAGTGAAGCTTTCTTT,CAVTGNLVSEAFF
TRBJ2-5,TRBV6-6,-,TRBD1,TGTGCCACCACAGGGGCAGGGGAGACCCAGTACTTC,CATTGAGETQYF
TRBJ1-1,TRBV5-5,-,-,TGTGCCAGCAGGAAAGTTTTGACCGGGGCGAACACTGAAGCTTTCTTT,CASRKVLTGANTEAFF
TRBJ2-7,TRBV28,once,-,TGTGCCAGCAGTTGCCCATCAGAGGAGCAGTACTTC,CASSCPSEEQYF
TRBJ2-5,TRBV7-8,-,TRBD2,TGTGCCAGCAGCAGGCGGTCCCGGGAGGGGACCCAGTACTTC,CASSRRSREGTQYF
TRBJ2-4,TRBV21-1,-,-,TGTGCCAGCAGCAAATTCGGGACAGCCAAAAACATTCAGTACTTC,CASSKFGTAKNIQYF
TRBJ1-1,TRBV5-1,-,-,TGCGCCAGCAGCTTGGCGGAAGGGGAGGCTTTCTTT,CASSLAEGEAFF
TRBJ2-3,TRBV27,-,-,TGTGCCAGCAGTTTCACGGGGAACACAGATACGCAGTATTTT,CASSFTGNTDTQYF
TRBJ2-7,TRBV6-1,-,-,TGTGCCAGCAGCGGCGGGACAGATACCTACGAGCAGTACTTC,CASSGGTDTYEQYF
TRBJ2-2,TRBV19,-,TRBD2,TGTGCCAGTAGTATAGGTCCCCAGCGGGGATACACCGGGGAGCTGTTTTTT,CASSIGPQRGYTGELFF
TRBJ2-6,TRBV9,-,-,TGTGCCAGCAGCGTAGACCCCTCTGGGGCCAACGTCCTGACTTTC,CASSVDPSGANVLTF
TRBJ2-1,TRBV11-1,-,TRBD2,TGTGCCAGCAGCCCCCATAGCGGGGGGGGCTACAATGAGCAGTTCTTC,CASSPHSGGGYNEQFF
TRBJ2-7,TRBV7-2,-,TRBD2,TGTGCCAGCAGCTCATTAGCGGGGGGACGAGACGAGCAGTACTTC,CASSSLAGGRDEQYF
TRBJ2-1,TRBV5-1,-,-,TGCGCCAGCAGCCAGCAGGTAGGCAATGAGCAGTTCTTC,CASSQQVGNEQFF
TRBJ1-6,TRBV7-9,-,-,TGTGCCAGCAGCTTTGACAGCTATAATTCACCCCTCCACTTT,CASSFDSYNSPLHF